A selection of T cell receptor beta chains follows, all from one sample in a study of T-cell reconstitution after alpha-beta-depleted transplantation in children. Each CDR3 protein gets one entry after TCRdb re-called the PCR reads with MiXCR. The data hold under 750,000 distinct CDR3 sequences, with more than 20% observed a single time. The sample in question was PBMCs, mostly from graft donor cells, obtained 360 days after TCRalphabeta/CD19-depleted stem cell transplant. The receptors originated from a boy in the first two years of life who had a stem cell transplant for acute myeloid leukemia, so the T cells may come from the graft donor. The CDR3 runs from the conserved cysteine through the conserved F or W. The order of the fields is D gene, J gene, V gene, clone size, CDR3 DNA, CDR3 protein. D genes are given only for firm matches. Clone size is not always given. Where it is, it says once, few, many or a class for expanded clones.

. TRBJ2-3 TRBV12-3/TRBV12-4 few TGTGCCAGCAGGAGGGAGATGACGCAGTATTTT CASRREMTQYF
. TRBJ1-4 TRBV20-1 . TGCAGTGCTCTAGATCGGGAAAAACTGTTTTTT CSALDREKLFF
TRBD1 TRBJ2-2 TRBV5-1 . TGCGCCAGCAGCGGATGGACAGGGGACACCGGGGAGCTGTTTTTT CASSGWTGDTGELFF
. TRBJ2-7 TRBV7-2 . TGTGCCAGCAGCTTAGTGGGTAGCCACTACTACTACTACGAGCAGTACTTC CASSLVGSHYYYYEQYF
. TRBJ2-5 TRBV20-1 many TGCAGTGCTAACCCCCTTGGCATACGAGGGAGGGAGACCCAGTACTTC CSANPLGIRGRETQYF
TRBD2 TRBJ2-1 TRBV12-3/TRBV12-4 . TGTGCCAGCAGCTGGACTAGCGGGAGCAATGAGCAGTTCTTC CASSWTSGSNEQFF
TRBD1 TRBJ1-1 TRBV20-1 . TGCAGTGCTAGGCCCAGGGGGTTCACTGAAGCTTTCTTT CSARPRGFTEAFF
TRBD1 TRBJ2-7 TRBV30 many TGTGCCTGGAGTGTATGGACAGGATATTACGAGCAGTACTTC CAWSVWTGYYEQYF
. TRBJ2-1 TRBV2 . TGTGCCAGCCACATCCCTTACAATGAGCAGTTCTTC CASHIPYNEQFF
TRBD2 TRBJ2-4 TRBV28 many TGTGCCAGCAGTCTCGGGGGGGGACGTGGGATTCAGTACTTC CASSLGGGRGIQYF
. TRBJ1-2 TRBV20-1 many TGCAGTGCTAGAGATCTGAGGGGCCCGAATGGCTACACCTTC CSARDLRGPNGYTF
TRBD2 TRBJ2-1 TRBV12-3/TRBV12-4 . TGTGCCAGCAGTTTTTCTATTGCGGGGGGGCCAGAAAATGAGCAGTTCTTC CASSFSIAGGPENEQFF
TRBD2 TRBJ2-1 TRBV6-1 . TGTGCCAGCAGTCCCCCGGCGGGGGGGGAGGAGCAGTTCTTC CASSPPAGGEEQFF
. TRBJ2-7 TRBV12-3/TRBV12-4 many TGTGCCAGCACCTTGGACTCGTTCTACGAGCAGTACTTC CASTLDSFYEQYF
TRBD2 TRBJ2-1 TRBV11-1 many TGTGCCAGCAGCTTAATGTCGCTAGCGGGGGACAATGAGCAGTTCTTC CASSLMSLAGDNEQFF
. TRBJ2-1 TRBV28 . TGTGCCAGCAGTTTATTCGGAAGAGCTTACAATGAGCAGTTCTTC CASSLFGRAYNEQFF
. TRBJ2-1 TRBV27 . TGTGCCATCCTACAGGGAAATGAGCAGTTCTTC CAILQGNEQFF
. TRBJ1-1 TRBV15 many TGTGCCACCAGCAGAGATTTAGGGAGTACTGAAGCTTTCTTT CATSRDLGSTEAFF
TRBD1 TRBJ2-7 TRBV20-1 many TGCAGTGCTACCCCGACAGGGATATTGCCCTACGAGCAGTACTTC CSATPTGILPYEQYF
. TRBJ2-7 TRBV6-7 . TGTGCCAGCAGTTACAGGTCGATGAACGGGTACTTC CASSYRSMNGYF
. TRBJ2-3 TRBV27 . TGTGCCAGCAGTTTCCCCTCAGATACGCAGTATTTT CASSFPSDTQYF
. TRBJ1-3 TRBV20-1 . TGCAGTGCTAGAGATCCCTTTGGAGCAGCGCCAACGGGGCTCTCTGGAAACACCATATATTTT CSARDPFGAAPTGLSGNTIYF
. TRBJ1-1 TRBV29-1 many TGCAGCGCTACCGGGACAATCCGTAAGGTGGCTGAAGCTTTCTTT CSATGTIRKVAEAFF
. TRBJ2-1 TRBV5-1 many TGCGCCAGCAGCTTGGCAGGGATCTTTACCTACAATGAGCAGTTCTTC CASSLAGIFTYNEQFF
. TRBJ2-1 TRBV7-2 few TGTGCCAGCAGAGGGGGATACTCCTACAATGAGCAGTTCTTC CASRGGYSYNEQFF
TRBD2 TRBJ2-7 TRBV7-8 many TGTGCCAGCAGCTTAGGTGTAAGCGGGGGCTTTTCCTACGAGCAGTACTTC CASSLGVSGGFSYEQYF
. TRBJ2-7 TRBV7-2 . TGTGCCAGCAGCCAGGGGCTAGGAACTTACGAGCAGTACTTC CASSQGLGTYEQYF
. TRBJ2-1 TRBV6-1 many TGTGCCAGCAGTGAAACTAGAAACTACAATGAGCAGTTCTTC CASSETRNYNEQFF
. TRBJ2-3 TRBV21-1 many TGTGCCAGCAAAACGAGGCGGGGGTACACAGATACGCAGTATTTT CASKTRRGYTDTQYF
. TRBJ1-1 TRBV20-1 many TGCAGTGCTAGGGGGGACGCCTCCGTGAACACTGAAGCTTTCTTT CSARGDASVNTEAFF
. TRBJ1-1 TRBV4-3 . TGCGCCAGCAGCCAAGTATGGGGGGGAACTGAAGCTTTCTTT CASSQVWGGTEAFF